A selection of T cell receptor beta chains follows, all from one sample in a study of a mutant IDH1 vaccine in newly diagnosed glioma. This table comes from immunoSEQ multiplex PCR, and its TCRdb copy is limited to in-frame clones, with some not included. The table has around 60,000 clones, approximately 89% seen once. What these receptors recognize is not known. This specimen consisted of PBMCs, obtained from a glioma patient whose treatment included an IDH1 peptide vaccine. The receptor set was obtained from a middle-aged man with glioma. Both conserved end residues are part of each CDR3. D genes are given only for firm matches. Clone size is stated in some rows and not others, as once, few, many or a class when expanded.

j_gene | d_gene | abundance | v_gene | CDR3aa | CDR3nt
TRBJ2-1 | TRBD1 | few | TRBV10-2 | CASRDRGIEQFF | TGCGCCAGCCGGGACAGGGGGATTGAGCAGTTCTTC
TRBJ1-2 | - | - | TRBV7-9 | CASSGGNYGYTF | TGTGCCAGCAGCGGGGGGAACTATGGCTACACCTTC
TRBJ1-5 | - | few | TRBV30 | CAWRDSRNQPQHF | TGTGCCTGGAGGGACAGCCGAAATCAGCCCCAGCATTTT
TRBJ2-3 | TRBD2 | - | TRBV2 | CASSEDTSGRRPSTDTQYF | TGTGCCAGCAGTGAAGACACTAGCGGGAGGCGTCCTAGCACAGATACGCAGTATTTT
TRBJ1-1 | TRBD1 | - | TRBV27 | CASYLTPGGGTEAFF | TGTGCCAGTTATCTCACCCCAGGGGGCGGAACTGAAGCTTTCTTT
TRBJ1-5 | - | once | TRBV7-8 | CASSLGRGARGQPQHF | TGTGCCAGCAGCTTAGGGCGGGGGGCGCGAGGTCAGCCCCAGCATTTT
TRBJ1-4 | TRBD1 | - | TRBV5-1 | CASSLEGQGARSNEKLFF | TGCGCCAGCAGCTTGGAGGGACAGGGGGCGCGATCTAATGAAAAACTGTTTTTT
TRBJ2-3 | TRBD2 | - | TRBV5-5 | CASSRRVDSGGDTQYF | TGTGCCAGCAGCCGGAGGGTGGATAGCGGGGGAGATACGCAGTATTTT
TRBJ2-2 | - | - | TRBV19 | CASTSPRSNTGELFF | TGTGCCAGTACGTCTCCCCGGTCTAACACCGGGGAGCTGTTTTTT
TRBJ1-4 | - | once | TRBV5-5 | CASSLVTGMVENEKLFF | TGTGCCAGCAGCTTAGTTACAGGGATGGTAGAAAATGAAAAACTGTTTTTT
TRBJ2-1 | - | - | TRBV5-4 | CASSPVATVGTRNEQFF | TGTGCCAGCAGCCCCGTTGCTACTGTCGGGACTCGGAATGAGCAGTTCTTC
TRBJ1-5 | - | - | TRBV7-2 | CASSLPGFSNQPQHF | TGTGCCAGCAGCTTACCAGGGTTTAGCAATCAGCCCCAGCATTTT
TRBJ2-2 | TRBD1 | few | TRBV6-1 | CASSLGDRDTGELFF | TGTGCCAGCAGCCTTGGGGACAGGGACACCGGGGAGCTGTTTTTT
TRBJ2-7 | TRBD1 | - | TRBV7-8 | CASSFRDRGLEQYF | TGTGCCAGCAGCTTCCGGGACAGGGGTCTCGAGCAGTACTTC
TRBJ2-3 | - | - | TRBV5-1 | CASSFKVTQYF | TGCGCCAGCAGCTTCAAAGTTACGCAGTATTTT
TRBJ1-1 | - | - | TRBV5-1 | CASSQGTLGTEAFF | TGCGCCAGCAGCCAAGGGACACTAGGCACTGAAGCTTTCTTT
TRBJ1-6 | - | - | TRBV6-1 | CASSDLTGGNSPLHF | TGTGCCAGCAGCGACCTGACAGGAGGGAATTCACCCCTCCACTTT
TRBJ1-1 | TRBD1 | - | TRBV29-1 | CSVPGDTGGPIPEAFF | TGCAGCGTACCAGGGGATACAGGGGGACCTATTCCTGAAGCTTTCTTT
TRBJ2-7 | TRBD1 | - | TRBV7-2 | CASSLRQGSYEQYF | TGTGCCAGCAGCTTAAGACAGGGCTCCTACGAGCAGTACTTC